This T cell receptor beta chain derives from a study of cytomegalovirus exposure and HLA in healthy donors. Study context: In a previous analysis, more than 90 million unique TCR beta sequences were found from 170 million or so T cells.

This CDR3 has 13 amino acids. V dropped 9 bases and J dropped 5; count of bases not matched to a gene: 7. Germline CDR1 is MNHNS and CDR2 is SASEGT. The PCR used 60 Vbeta and 13 Jbeta primers. Profiled with immunoSEQ multiplex PCR; TCRdb holds only in-frame clones, not every one. Of 150,000 to 200,000 clones listed, 60% to 80% are singletons. Material for sequencing was PBMCs. The chain combines TRBV6-1 with TRBJ2-5; 9 bases align to TRBD1. This receptor was taken from a woman between 50 and 59 years old in good health and CMV-seropositive. In nucleotides, the CDR3 is TGTGCCAGTAGAACCGGGACAGGGGAGACCCAGTACTTC. Translation: CASRTGTGETQYF.